This T cell receptor (beta chain) derives from a study of blood T cell repertoires in COVID-19. Original processing methods: Reference gene primers were amplified, and this amplification served to estimate nucleated cell counts. Profiling relied on immunoSEQ multiplex PCR, and the TCRdb table lists in-frame clones only, not all of them. The D gene and trimming were derived from the DNA, and the V and J assignments and clone size from that table. The repertoire consists of under 200,000 clones, with 85% to 90% occurring once and the leading ten covering 1.5% to 2%. This clone showed up just once. Per the germline V gene, CDR1 is SGHTA and CDR2 is FQGNSA. The CDR3 totals 16 residues. Germline trimming cut 1 base from V and 5 bases from J; bases unmatched to any gene: 8.

This clonotype originated in a man between 18 and 29 years old with active or convalescent COVID-19. The rearrangement links TRBV7-2 to TRBJ2-7, with 10 bases identical to TRBD2. What was sequenced was peripheral blood. The CDR3, as DNA: TGTGCCAGCAGCTTAGTTTTGACTAGCGGGTACAACGAGCAGTACTTC. It codes for CASSLVLTSGYNEQYF. The full variable domain, its missing parts supplied by reference TRBV7-2 and TRBJ2-7, is GAGVSQSPSNKVTEKGKDVELRCDPISGHTALYWYRQSLGQGLEFLIYFQGNSAPDKSGLPSDRFSAERTGGSVSTLTIQRTQQEDSAVYLCASSLVLTSGYNEQYFGPGTRLTVT.